This T cell receptor (beta chain) was found in a study of CD8 T cells in ankylosing spondylitis (dated by TCRdb to about 2017). Study-level background: The study profiled T cell receptor beta repertoires in healthy donors and ankylosing spondylitis patients to find disease-linked TCR variants. The full study cohort was made up of roughly 25 ankylosing spondylitis patients and around 100 healthy donors. Peripheral blood was sampled, and synovial fluid was also collected from ankylosing spondylitis patients. Overall study outcomes, separate from this receptor: Significant enrichment of the disease-linked clones was reported in matched synovial fluid samples from ankylosing spondylitis patients. Some motif variants had previously been reported in the synovial fluid and blood of reactive arthritis patients, which suggests shared mechanisms of disease initiation. Blood from ankylosing spondylitis patients appeared to be characterized by a TCR beta motif composed of about eight highly homologous amino acid variants. In peripheral blood, the disease-linked clones were found at relatively low frequencies and had a CD8+ phenotype.

At least ten counts were recorded for this clonotype. Its antigen is currently not known. There are no base qualities to consult, and no much larger clone falls within one base. Sequencing relied on an Illumina HiSeq 2500. Quantitative 5'-RACE with molecular barcodes was the method used to prepare the TCR beta libraries. The study's own analysis went as follows. To identify disease-linked TCR variants, a new computational method was used, one built on a probabilistic model of VDJ rearrangement. In TCRdb, the public reads were trimmed at Q25 with fastp and aligned with MiXCR, with productive beta chains retained. Identical CDR3 protein sequences are pooled into one entry, listed with their most common genes and DNA. TCRdb's processing, not the authors', yielded these V and J calls. The sample contains under 250,000 distinct CDR3 sequences, 7% to 10% of them found a single time. Of the sample, 4.8% is held by the ten largest clones.

Relative to germline, V is missing 0 bases and J is missing 0 bases, with 8 bases of the junction outside any gene match. Per the germline V gene, LGHNA is the CDR1 and YSLEER is the CDR2. Reading from cysteine to phenylalanine, the CDR3 counts 18 amino acids. The retained sequence is limited to the CDR3, 54 bases, with the frame set at the first base. The sequenced sample consisted of blood, either unsorted or a sorted T cell fraction (not recorded which). The clonotype originates from a female donor with ankylosing spondylitis or in good health (not recorded which). The rearranged segments are TRBV4-3 and TRBJ2-1, and 7 junction bases match TRBD2. The nucleotide sequence is given as TGCGCCAGCAGCCAAGAGGGAGTGGGAGGGAGCTCCTACAATGAGCAGTTCTTC. It translates as CASSQEGVGGSSYNEQFF.